Below, 15 T cell receptor beta chains from the same sample are listed, as sequenced in a study of blood T cell repertoires in COVID-19. The method was immunoSEQ multiplex PCR; TCRdb's version includes in-frame clones alone and lacks a portion of them. Of under 300,000 clones detected, 81% appear once; the ten largest clones hold 2.5% to 3%. The source material was peripheral blood. The receptors were gathered from a woman aged 55-70 years with active or convalescent COVID-19.

The rearrangement links TRBV10-3 to TRBJ1-4; D perhaps matches TRBD1 (6 bases). The germline gives CDR1 ENHRY, CDR2 SYGVKD. The CDR3 is 17 residues long. V dropped 3 bases and J dropped 7 bases, with 21 bases sitting between them. The CDR3 DNA reads TGTGCCATCAGTGACTCCGGGACACCAGGTCCCATTGAAAAACTGTTTTTT. It yields the protein CAISDSGTPGPIEKLFF.

In DNA, the CDR3 is TGTGCCAGCAGGCTCAGGGGATCTGGGGGCTACACCTTC. It is translated as CASRLRGSGGYTF. The chain joins TRBV6-5 to TRBJ1-2, with D maybe TRBD1 (6 bases). The CDR3 sequence is 13 residues long. Germline CDR1 MNHEY, CDR2 SVGAGI. Trimming stripped 6 bases from V and 8 bases from J, with 16 bases between.

V gene TRBV6-2 or TRBV6-3 combines with J gene TRBJ2-3, with D maybe TRBD2 (6 bases). Germline V lookup: CDR1 MNHEY, CDR2 SVGEGT. Trimming took 2 bases from V and 3 from J, leaving 12 bases between them. The CDR3 runs to 15 residues. CDR3: CASSYGAGLTDTQYF. The CDR3, as DNA: TGTGCCAGCAGTTACGGGGCGGGGTTGACAGATACGCAGTATTTT.

This clone came up a few times. The chain joins TRBV11-2 to TRBJ2-2, with D possibly being TRBD1 (6 bases). Germline-derived CDR1 and CDR2 are SGHAT and FQNNGV. CDR3 length: 14 amino acids. Trimming left V 5 bases short and J 2 bases short, with 9 bases between. Here the CDR3 DNA reads TGTGCCAGCAGCCCAGGGGTCAACACCGGGGAGCTGTTTTTT. This codes for CASSPGVNTGELFF. The entire variable domain, with the rest obtained from reference TRBV11-2 and TRBJ2-2, is as follows: EAGVAQSPRYKIIEKRQSVAFWCNPISGHATLYWYQQILGQGPKLLIQFQNNGVVDDSQLPKDRFSAERLKGVDSTLKIQPAKLEDSAVYLCASSPGVNTGELFFGEGSRLTVL.

The rearrangement joins TRBV7-2 to TRBJ2-7; D uncertain. This CDR3 has 17 amino acids. V lost 1 base, J lost 1 base, and 17 bases lay in between. Per germline, CDR1 SGHTA and CDR2 FQGNSA. CDR3 loop: CASSLGFGGSFSYEQYF. The CDR3 nucleotides are TGTGCCAGCAGCTTAGGCTTTGGCGGATCCTTTTCCTACGAGCAGTACTTC.

The V and J genes are TRBV12-5 and TRBJ1-2; 7 positions agree with TRBD1. The CDR3 contains 14 residues. CDR1 LGHNT and CDR2 FRNRAP come from the germline V gene. After removal of 5 bases from V and 6 bases from J, the junction contained 9 bases not matched to a gene. CDR3 bases: TGTGCTAGTGGTCGCCAGGGGGGCCAGAATGGCTACACCTTC. Translated, it gives CASGRQGGQNGYTF.

The chain links TRBV18 to TRBJ1-5; the match to TRBD1 covers 8 bases. The CDR3 consists of 16 residues. V lost 3 bases to trimming and J lost 9 bases; unmatched junction nucleotides: 13. The germline V gene encodes CDR1 KGHSH and CDR2 LQKENI. In DNA, the CDR3 is TGTGCCAGCTCACCCGACAGGGGAGGGGGCGCGGGGCCCCAGCATTTT. This codes for CASSPDRGGGAGPQHF.

The J gene is TRBJ1-1, the V gene TRBV6-5, with D possibly being TRBD1 (5 bases). The ends were cut back, 9 bases at V and 2 bases at J, with 13 bases in the middle. This CDR3 spans 13 amino acids. Germline V gene lookup returns CDR1 MNHEY and CDR2 SVGAGI. The CDR3 DNA reads TGTGCCAGTTTGGGGGGGTTTAACACTGAAGCTTTCTTT. Translating gives CASLGGFNTEAFF.

The V call is TRBV29-1, the J call TRBJ1-5, with D tentatively TRBD1 (6 bases). This CDR3 has 13 amino acids. Trimming pared 6 bases from V and 3 bases from J, leaving 12 bases between. Germline CDR1 reads SQVTM; CDR2 reads ANQGSEA. For the CDR3, the DNA is TGCAGCGTGAAACAGGGAAACAATCAGCCCCAGCATTTT. Residues: CSVKQGNNQPQHF.

This clone was counted a few times. The chain is built from TRBV19 and TRBJ2-5; 13 positions match TRBD2. The germline CDR1 and CDR2 sequences are LNHDA and SQIVND (reference sequence). CDR3 length: 11 residues. V shed 10 bases, J shed 10 bases, and the junction held 3 bases outside the gene matches. CDR3: CATRTSGGQYF. The CDR3, as DNA: TGTGCCACTCGGACTAGCGGGGGCCAGTACTTC.

A note on this clone: Other nucleotide sequences in the sample specify the same CDR3. V and J are TRBV10-3 and TRBJ2-5, with D unresolved. Germline V CDR1 and CDR2: ENHRY, SYGVKD. The CDR3 runs to 12 residues. V was trimmed by 3 bases and J by 2 bases, leaving 4 bases between them. The CDR3 here is CAISELQETQYF. The DNA for the CDR3 is TGTGCCATCAGTGAACTGCAAGAGACCCAGTACTTC.

The count of this clone is one. As DNA, the CDR3 is TGTGCCAGCAGCCCCGGGGGGTCCTATGGCTACACCTTC. Translation gives CASSPGGSYGYTF. The V and J genes are TRBV5-6 and TRBJ1-2; maybe TRBD1 (5 bases). Per germline, CDR1 SGHDT and CDR2 YYEEEE. V lost 4 bases, J lost 4 bases, and 11 bases lay in between. The CDR3 length is 13 residues. Full variable domain (outside the CDR3, taken from reference TRBV5-6 and TRBJ1-2): DAGVTQSPTHLIKTRGQQVTLRCSPKSGHDTVSWYQQALGQGPQFIFQYYEEEERQRGNFPDRFSGHQFPNYSSELNVNALLLGDSALYLCASSPGGSYGYTFGSGTRLTVV.

Regarding this clone: Other DNA sequences in the same sample also yield this CDR3. V is TRBV12-5 and J is TRBJ2-5; D possibly corresponds to TRBD2 (5 bases). Trimming left V 5 bases short and J 2 bases short, with 9 bases between. Per germline, CDR1 LGHNT and CDR2 FRNRAP. There are 13 residues in the CDR3. The CDR3 loop reads CASGPGLQETQYF. The CDR3 nucleotides read TGTGCTAGTGGTCCGGGGTTACAAGAGACCCAGTACTTC.

This chain joins TRBV18 and TRBJ1-5; 7 bases fit TRBD1. J lost 5 bases, V lost 5 bases, and 6 bases had no gene match. Germline V lookup: CDR1 KGHSH, CDR2 LQKENI. CDR3 length: 14 residues. CDR3 DNA: TGTGCCAGCTCAAGTCGGCAGGGGGATCAGCCCCAGCATTTT. It encodes CASSSRQGDQPQHF.

The count of this clone is one. The chain is built from TRBV19 and TRBJ2-5; TRBD1 aligns across 10 bases. V dropped 1 base and J dropped 2; count of bases not matched to a gene: 4. The CDR3 length is 16 residues. Looked up from germline, CDR1 is LNHDA and CDR2 is SQIVND (reference sequence). The CDR3 nucleotides are TGTGCCAGTAGTATAGGAGGGACAGGGGAGCAAGAGACCCAGTACTTC. It codes for CASSIGGTGEQETQYF.